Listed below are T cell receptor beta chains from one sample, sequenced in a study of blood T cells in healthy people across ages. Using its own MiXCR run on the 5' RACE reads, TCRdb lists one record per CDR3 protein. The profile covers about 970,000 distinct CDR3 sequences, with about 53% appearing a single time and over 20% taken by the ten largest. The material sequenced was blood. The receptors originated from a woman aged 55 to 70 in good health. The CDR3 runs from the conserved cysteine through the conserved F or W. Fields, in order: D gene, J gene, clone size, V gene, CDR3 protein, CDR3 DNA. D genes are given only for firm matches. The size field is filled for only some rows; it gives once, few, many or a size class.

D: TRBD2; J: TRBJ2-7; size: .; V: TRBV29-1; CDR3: CSALRAGGQHEQYF; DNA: TGCAGCGCCCTAAGAGCGGGAGGGCAGCACGAGCAGTACTTC
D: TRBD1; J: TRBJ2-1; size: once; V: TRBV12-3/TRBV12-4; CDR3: CASSARGRNSYNEQLF; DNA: TGTGCCAGCAGTGCAAGGGGGCGCAACTCCTACAATGAACAGTTGTTC
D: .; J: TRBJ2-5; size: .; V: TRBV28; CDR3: CASRSDTHEQYF; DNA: TGTGCCAGCAGGTCGGATACCCATGAGCAGTACTTC
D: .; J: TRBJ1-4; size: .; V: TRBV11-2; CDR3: CASSSDVGQKLFF; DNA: TGTGCCAGCAGCTCGGACGTCGGGCAAAAACTGTTTTTT
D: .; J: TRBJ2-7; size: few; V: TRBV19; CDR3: CASSTGRSSYEQYF; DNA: TGTGCCAGTAGTACCGGACGGAGCTCCTACGAGCAGTACTTC
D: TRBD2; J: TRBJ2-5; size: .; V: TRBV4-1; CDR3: CASSQGTSGYNEQYF; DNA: TGCGCCAGCAGCCAAGGAACTAGCGGATACAATGAGCAGTACTTC
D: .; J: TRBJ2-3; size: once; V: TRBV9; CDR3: CASSVETNTQYF; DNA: TGTGCCAGCAGCGTAGAGACTAATACGCAGTATTTT
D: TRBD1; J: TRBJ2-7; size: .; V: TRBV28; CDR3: CASSSPREGQGREQYF; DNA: TGTGCCAGCAGTTCCCCTAGGGAGGGACAGGGCCGCGAGCAGTACTTC
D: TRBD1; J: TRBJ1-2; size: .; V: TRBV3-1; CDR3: CASSQARQGARNYGYTF; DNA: TGTGCCAGCAGCCAAGCGCGGCAGGGGGCGCGGAACTATGGCTACACCTTC
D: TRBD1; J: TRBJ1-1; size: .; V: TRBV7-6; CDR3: CASSPGQGVTEAFF; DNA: TGTGCCAGCAGTCCCGGACAGGGTGTGACTGAAGCTTTCTTT
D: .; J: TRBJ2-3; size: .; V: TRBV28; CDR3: CASKTQGITDTQYF; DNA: TGTGCCAGCAAGACACAAGGAATCACAGATACGCAGTATTTT
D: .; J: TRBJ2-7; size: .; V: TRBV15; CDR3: CATSRDRGTGEQYF; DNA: TGTGCCACCAGCAGAGATCGGGGCACAGGGGAGCAGTACTTC